These 9 T cell receptor beta chains originate from one sample sequenced in a study of CD8 T cells in ankylosing spondylitis. TCRdb re-called the 5' RACE reads through MiXCR, storing one row per CDR3 protein. The sample holds under 250,000 distinct CDR3 sequences, roughly 32% seen once. The sequenced sample consisted of blood, either unsorted or a sorted T cell fraction (not recorded which). The receptors originated from a male donor with ankylosing spondylitis or in good health (not recorded which).

The V gene is TRBV24-1, the J gene TRBJ2-3; no firm D call. The germline V gene encodes CDR1 KGHDR and CDR2 SFDVKD. The CDR3 extends over 15 amino acids. V lost 1 base to trimming and J lost 2 bases, with 9 bases between them. CDR3 nucleotide sequence: TGTGCCACCAGTGATTTCCAAGCATCCACAGATACGCAGTATTTT. It is translated as CATSDFQASTDTQYF.

This clonotype was detected only a few times. CDR3: CASSSGTSGLKNIQYF. CDR3 coding DNA: TGTGCCAGCAGCTCCGGGACTAGCGGACTCAAAAACATTCAGTACTTC. The J gene is TRBJ2-4, the V gene TRBV6-1; 11 bases are shared with TRBD2. The J segment lost 3 bases and the V segment lost 6 bases, leaving 7 bases of the junction unmatched. There are 16 residues in the CDR3. Germline V gene lookup returns CDR1 MNHNS and CDR2 SASEGT.

With regard to this clonotype: The final CDR3 position lacks the conserved phenylalanine or tryptophan, pointing to a likely read error. J is TRBJ2-2 and V is TRBV6-5; 7 positions agree with TRBD1. CDR3 length: 15 amino acids. The germline V gene encodes CDR1 MNHEY and CDR2 SVGAGI. Trimming at V came to 4 bases and at J to 2 bases, leaving 4 bases not matched to a gene. The CDR3 is CASSFGTANTGELFL. As DNA, the CDR3 is TGTGCCAGCAGTTTCGGGACAGCTAACACCGGGGAGCTGTTTTTG.

About this clonotype: A read error may be the cause here, since a much bigger clone is one base away. The gene calls are TRBV20-1 and TRBJ2-7, with 9 positions matching TRBD1. After removal of 4 bases from V and 6 bases from J, the junction contained 10 bases not matched to a gene. In germline, CDR1 is DFQATT, CDR2 SNEGSKA (reference sequence). The CDR3 is made up of 14 amino acids. This chain's CDR3 is CSAMGDRVLREQYF. The CDR3 DNA reads TGCAGTGCTATGGGGGACAGGGTTCTTCGCGAGCAGTACTTC.

In its sample, this clonotype was seen many times. The chain recombines TRBV20-1 with TRBJ2-1, with D unclear. The V gene lost 0 bases and the J gene lost 8 bases, with 17 bases spanning the gap. Per the germline V gene, CDR1 is DFQATT and CDR2 is SNEGSKA (reference sequence). CDR3 size: 15 residues. CDR3: CSARDWADPTYEQFF. The CDR3 DNA reads TGCAGTGCTAGAGATTGGGCAGATCCCACATATGAGCAGTTCTTC.

This clonotype was seen ten or more times. This chain connects TRBV20-1 to TRBJ1-2; the D is unclear. Germline V gene sequence: CDR1 DFQATT, CDR2 SNEGSKA (reference sequence). Between the trimmed V and J ends, which lost 0 bases and 0 bases, there was a span of 8 bases. The CDR3 is 14 residues long. The CDR3 DNA follows: TGCAGTGCTAGAGAAGAGAAAGCTAACTATGGCTACACCTTC. Amino acids: CSAREEKANYGYTF.

The V gene is TRBV12-3 or TRBV12-4, the J gene TRBJ2-3; no definite D call. Trimming took off 6 bases at V and 3 bases at J, with 13 bases between the two ends. The CDR3 is 14 residues long. The CDR3 nucleotides read TGTGCCAGCAGGGATAGCCTCAGGACAGATACGCAGTATTTT. Encoded protein: CASRDSLRTDTQYF.

The table lists this clonotype with a few counts. The chain combines TRBV9 with TRBJ2-7; perhaps TRBD1 as D (7 bases). Germline V gene data show CDR1 as SGDLS and CDR2 as YYNGEE. CDR3 length: 15 amino acids. V shed 3 bases and J shed 2 bases, with 15 bases lying between them. CDR3 DNA: TGTGCCAGCAGCGAGACGTCAGGGGGGACCTACGAGCAGTACTTC. Amino acids: CASSETSGGTYEQYF.

The chain carries TRBV18 and TRBJ1-1; no clear D. CDR3 length: 12 amino acids. V lost 4 bases to trimming and J lost 8 bases, with 11 bases between them. The germline V gene encodes CDR1 KGHSH and CDR2 LQKENI. CDR3: CASSLPGGEAFF. The CDR3 DNA reads TGTGCCAGCTCACTCCCGGGTGGGGAAGCTTTCTTT.